This note documents a single T cell receptor (beta chain) sequence. This specimen comes from a study of T cell repertoires in cytomegalovirus infection. Study-wide context: Shared public TCR beta signatures pointed to both CMV infection and a matching HLA type.

The germline V and J ends were trimmed by 4 bases and 3 bases, with 13 bases remaining between them. Germline loops: CDR1 MDHEN, CDR2 SYDVKM. The CDR3 covers 14 residues. TCRdb recomputed calls from the reads with MiXCR, one row per CDR3 protein. The data show approximately 260,000 distinct CDR3 sequences, over 15% seen once. This receptor was identified in a human donor in good health (CMV status not recorded). Some clones in this sample may be carry-over from other donors' samples. Sequencing used CD8+ T cells from PBMCs. The chain recombines TRBV28 with TRBJ2-7; TRBD2 might be the D (5 bases). This CDR3 is CASSSRGLDYEQYF. The CDR3 coding sequence is TGTGCCAGCAGTTCCCGGGGTCTAGACTACGAGCAGTACTTC.